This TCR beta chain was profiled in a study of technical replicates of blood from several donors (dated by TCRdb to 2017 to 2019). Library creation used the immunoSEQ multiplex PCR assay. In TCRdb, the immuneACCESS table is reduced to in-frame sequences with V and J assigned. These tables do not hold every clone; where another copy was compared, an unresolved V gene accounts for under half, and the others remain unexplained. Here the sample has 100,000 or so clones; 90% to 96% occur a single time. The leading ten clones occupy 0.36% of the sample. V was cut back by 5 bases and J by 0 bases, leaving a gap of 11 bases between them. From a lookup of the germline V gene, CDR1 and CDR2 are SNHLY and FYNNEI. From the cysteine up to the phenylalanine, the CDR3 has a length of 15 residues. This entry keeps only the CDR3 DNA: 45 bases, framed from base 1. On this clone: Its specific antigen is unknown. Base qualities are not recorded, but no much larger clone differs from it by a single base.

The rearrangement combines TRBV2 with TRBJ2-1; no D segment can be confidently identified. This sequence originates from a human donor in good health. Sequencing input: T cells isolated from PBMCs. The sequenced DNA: TGTGCCAGCAGTTCGAGTACGAGCTCCTACAATGAGCAGTTCTTC. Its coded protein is CASSSSTSSYNEQFF. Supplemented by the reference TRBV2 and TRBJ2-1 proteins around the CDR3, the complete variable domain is EPEVTQTPSHQVTQMGQEVILRCVPISNHLYFYWYRQILGQKVEFLVSFYNNEISEKSEIFDDQFSVERPDGSNFTLKIRSTKLEDSAMYFCASSSSTSSYNEQFFGPGTRLTVL.